This entry concerns a single T cell receptor (beta chain). The antigen remains unidentified. A much larger clone is a single base away; this may be a read error. Through a sample-barcoded 5' primer and a J-beta primer mix, a second PCR was run for about 6 to 12 cycles. At least 2.5 million CDR3-containing paired-end reads were obtained per sample. TCRdb re-called the 5' RACE reads through MiXCR, storing one row per CDR3 protein. The data show some 1.7 million distinct CDR3 sequences, about 28% seen once. These data belong to a study of blood T cells in healthy people across ages. Study observations and caveats: Roughly linear age-related decline in beta diversity appeared, significant by age around 36.

Germline CDR1 is SEHNR and CDR2 is FQNEAQ (reference sequence). V was clipped by 0 bases and J by 9 bases; unmatched bases: 12. The CDR3 loop spans 16 amino acids. Russia was home to the donors, healthy Caucasian individuals aged roughly 6 to 90. This sequence originates from a woman aged 25 to 39 in good health. Sequencing was carried out using blood. The chain employs TRBV7-9 and TRBJ2-5; 8 positions match TRBD1. CDR3 in DNA: TGTGCCAGCAGCTTAGCGGCAGGGGGCGACTTGGAGGCCCAGTACTTC. It yields the protein CASSLAAGGDLEAQYF.